These 11 T cell receptor beta chains share one sample of origin, sequenced in a study of blood T cell repertoires in COVID-19 (dated by TCRdb to the early 2020s). Library preparation employed the immunoSEQ multiplex PCR assay. TCRdb obtained this table from immuneACCESS and retained in-frame rearrangements with V and J assigned. These tables miss some clones; where compared with another copy, unresolved V genes account for less than half of the shortfall, and the remainder is unexplained. Counted in this sample were about 240,000 clones; about four fifths of them appeared once. The leading ten clones occupy around 3.5% of the sample. The sample consisted of peripheral blood. Receptors originate from a woman aged 18 to 35 with acute or convalescent COVID-19.

Only a few counts were recorded for this clone. The chain joins TRBV12-3 or TRBV12-4 to TRBJ1-1, with D tentatively TRBD1 (5 bases). The length of the CDR3 is 13 residues. Trimming stripped 4 bases from V and 6 bases from J, with 12 bases between. The CDR3 is CASSSDSTPEAFF. CDR3 DNA sequence: TGTGCCAGCAGTTCTGACAGTACACCTGAAGCTTTCTTT.

In DNA form, the CDR3 reads TGCGCCAGCAGCTTGGCAGGCAGGGCCAATTCACCCCTCCACTTT. Protein: CASSLAGRANSPLHF. The J gene is TRBJ1-6, the V gene TRBV5-1, with D possibly matching TRBD1 (5 bases). The CDR3 length is 15 residues. Deletions cut 0 bases from V and 7 bases from J, with 11 bases between. Per the germline V gene, CDR1 is SGHRS and CDR2 is YFSETQ. Complete variable domain (other parts from reference TRBV5-1 and TRBJ1-6): KAGVTQTPRYLIKTRGQQVTLSCSPISGHRSVSWYQQTPGQGLQFLFEYFSETQRNKGNFPGRFSGRQFSNSRSEMNVSTLELGDSALYLCASSLAGRANSPLHFGNGTRLTVT.

This sequence joins TRBV6-5 and TRBJ1-1; 9 bases are shared with TRBD1. The CDR3 loop spans 15 amino acids. CDR1 and CDR2 from the germline V gene are MNHEY and SVGAGI. V gave up 5 bases and J gave up 5 bases; unmatched junction bases: 9. The CDR3 is CASSNFDRGGTEAFF. The CDR3 DNA reads TGTGCCAGCAGTAATTTCGACAGGGGGGGAACTGAAGCTTTCTTT.

The V call is TRBV10-1, the J call TRBJ1-1, with 7 bases aligning to TRBD1. After removal of 3 bases from V and 6 bases from J, the junction contained 4 bases not matched to a gene. The length of the CDR3 is 13 residues. From germline, CDR1 is WNHNN and CDR2 SYGVQD (reference sequence). The CDR3 spells CASSENTGAEAFF. In nucleotides, the CDR3 is TGCGCCAGCAGTGAAAATACAGGGGCTGAAGCTTTCTTT.

CDR3 DNA: TGTGCCAGTACCACGAAAGGGGGGGGGTTCAATGAAAAACTGTTTTTT. It codes for CASTTKGGGFNEKLFF. J is TRBJ1-4 and V is TRBV19, with D maybe TRBD1 (6 bases). Germline V gene sequence: CDR1 LNHDA, CDR2 SQIVND (reference sequence). The CDR3 is 16 residues long. The V end was cut by 7 bases, the J end by 5 bases, with 20 bases between.

This chain uses TRBV5-1 with TRBJ2-5, with TRBD1 as a possible D gene (6 bases). CDR1 is SGHRS and CDR2 is YFSETQ in the germline V gene. The CDR3 covers 16 residues. The ends were cut back, 0 bases at V and 5 bases at J, with 17 bases in the middle. CDR3 nucleotide sequence: TGCGCCAGCAGCTTGGGTGTAGGGGGAGAAATGGAGACCCAGTACTTC. Encoded protein: CASSLGVGGEMETQYF.

The chain uses TRBV24-1 and TRBJ2-2; possible D gene TRBD2, 5 bases. The CDR3 extends over 14 amino acids. CDR1 is KGHDR and CDR2 is SFDVKD in the germline V gene. V lost 4 bases, J lost 3 bases, and 8 bases lay in between. CDR3 in amino acids: CATSEGRYTGELFF. DNA for the CDR3: TGTGCCACCAGTGAAGGGAGATACACCGGGGAGCTGTTTTTT.

V and J are TRBV28 and TRBJ2-1; 7 bases fit TRBD2. Trimming at V came to 7 bases and at J to 5 bases, leaving 11 bases not matched to a gene. CDR1 is MDHEN, CDR2 SYDVKM, per germline. CDR3 length: 15 amino acids. The DNA for the CDR3 is TGTGCCAGCATGAGGCTCGGCGGGAGAGACAATGAGCAGTTCTTC. It specifies CASMRLGGRDNEQFF. Full variable domain (missing parts from reference TRBV28 and TRBJ2-1): DVKVTQSSRYLVKRTGEKVFLECVQDMDHENMFWYRQDPGLGLRLIYFSYDVKMKEKGDIPEGYSVSREKKERFSLILESASTNQTSMYLCASMRLGGRDNEQFFGPGTRLTVL.

This clone was detected a few times. In DNA, the CDR3 is TGTGCCAGCAGCCTGGGGGGGCTGGGAGATACGCAGTATTTT. Amino acid sequence: CASSLGGLGDTQYF. The chain recombines TRBV27 with TRBJ2-3; tentatively, D is TRBD2 (7 bases). The CDR3 totals 14 residues. Looked up from germline, CDR1 is MNHEY and CDR2 is SMNVEV (reference sequence). With 6 bases removed from V and 5 bases from J, the gap between germline ends came to 15 bases.

In its sample, this clone was seen a few times. An end of the junction differs from the germline gene, which may be a read error. The chain joins TRBV7-7 to TRBJ2-3; TRBD2 matches 7 bases. Per germline, CDR1 SSHAT and CDR2 FNYEAQ (reference sequence). The CDR3 is 15 amino acids. CDR3: CASSPRAGLGDTQYF. CDR3 DNA: TGTGCTAGCAGCCCGAGAGCGGGACTCGGGGATACGCAGTATTTT.

The chain recombines TRBV11-2 with TRBJ2-7; a possible D gene is TRBD2 (6 bases). The CDR3 length is 18 residues. Germline-derived CDR1 and CDR2 are SGHAT and FQNNGV. Trimming stripped 5 bases from V and 2 bases from J, with 25 bases between. CDR3 DNA sequence: TGTGCCAGCAGCCTGGGAGTTCTGTTGGGGGGAGGACCCTACGAGCAGTACTTC. Protein: CASSLGVLLGGGPYEQYF.